This is a list of T cell receptor beta chains from one sample in a study of T cells after yellow fever vaccination. MiXCR, applied by TCRdb to the 5' RACE reads, yields one record per CDR3 protein. The sample has just under 600,000 distinct CDR3 sequences, roughly 12% seen once; the top ten hold 11% to 15%. The sample here was PBMCs, taken on the day of the yellow fever booster vaccination. Receptors originate from a man between 25 and 39 years old who received the YFV17D yellow fever vaccine. Both conserved end residues are part of each CDR3. A D gene is named only where the DNA matches it firmly. Expanded clones are given a class, and other clones once, few, many or no size at all.

J,D,V,size,DNA,CDR3
TRBJ2-7,NA,TRBV19,few,TGTGCCAGTAGTAACAGGGTCTCCTACGAGCAGTACTTC,CASSNRVSYEQYF
TRBJ1-1,NA,TRBV15,many,TGTGCCACCAGCAGAGTGGAGGGAGGGACTGAAGCTTTCTTT,CATSRVEGGTEAFF
TRBJ2-5,TRBD2,TRBV12-3/TRBV12-4,NA,TGTGCCAGCGGAAGTCCCCGGGCTAGCGGGAGGTCGGAGACCCAGTACTTC,CASGSPRASGRSETQYF
TRBJ1-6,NA,TRBV4-3,NA,TGCGCCAGCAGCCAGTCGGACGGGAGCCCTAATTCACCCCTCCACTTT,CASSQSDGSPNSPLHF
TRBJ2-4,NA,TRBV29-1,NA,TGCAGCGCCTTAGGACGGAAGGCCAAAAACATTCAGTACTTC,CSALGRKAKNIQYF
TRBJ2-7,TRBD2,TRBV10-3,NA,TGTGCCACCACGGGAGCTAGCGGGAACTACGAGCAGTACTTC,CATTGASGNYEQYF
TRBJ2-1,NA,TRBV6-1,few,TGTGCCAGCAGAGCACTTCCGAGCTCCTACAATGAGCAGTTCTTC,CASRALPSSYNEQFF
TRBJ2-7,TRBD1,TRBV5-1,NA,TGCGCCAGCAGCTTGCAAGCGCGTGGGACAGGAGTTTACGAGCAGTACTTC,CASSLQARGTGVYEQYF
TRBJ2-1,NA,TRBV30,NA,TGTGCCTACCGAGGAGTGGGGTATGAGCAGTTCTTC,CAYRGVGYEQFF
TRBJ2-7,TRBD2,TRBV3-1,few,TGTGCCAGCAGCCAGACTTCCGGGACTAGAGTCCTTGAGCAGTACTTC,CASSQTSGTRVLEQYF
TRBJ2-3,NA,TRBV7-2,few,TGTGCCAGCAGCTTCGGCAAAGGAGATACGCAGTATTTT,CASSFGKGDTQYF
TRBJ1-5,NA,TRBV29-1,few,TGCAGCGTTGCAGGGAGCAATCAGCCCCAGCATTTT,CSVAGSNQPQHF
TRBJ1-1,NA,TRBV19,NA,TGTGCCAGTAGGCATAGGACTGAAGCTTTCTTT,CASRHRTEAFF
TRBJ1-1,NA,TRBV9,few,TGTGCCAGCAGCGTAGTCTCAGAAGCTTTCTTT,CASSVVSEAFF
TRBJ2-3,NA,TRBV7-9,NA,TGTGCCAGCAGCTTTTACGTCACAGATACGCAGTATTTT,CASSFYVTDTQYF
TRBJ2-6,NA,TRBV12-3/TRBV12-4,few,TGTGCCAGCAGCGAACCAGGGCTTTTGGGGGCCAACGTCCTGACTTTC,CASSEPGLLGANVLTF
TRBJ2-1,TRBD2,TRBV20-1,NA,TGCAGTGCAACCGTGTTAGCGGGCCCGTCCTACAATGAGCAGTTCTTC,CSATVLAGPSYNEQFF
TRBJ2-1,NA,TRBV5-6,few,TGTGCCAGCTCCGCCGTCCTGAGTGAGCAGTTCTTC,CASSAVLSEQFF
TRBJ2-3,NA,TRBV7-3,few,TGTGCCAGCAGCCCCCAGGCGGCAGATACGCAGTATTTT,CASSPQAADTQYF
TRBJ2-7,NA,TRBV2,few,TGTGCCAGCAGTACTTCCGGGACGGGCGAGCAGTACTTC,CASSTSGTGEQYF
TRBJ2-7,TRBD2,TRBV5-1,few,TGCGCCAGCAGCAGCAGGTCTAGCGGGAGTTTGTACGAGCAGTACTTC,CASSSRSSGSLYEQYF
TRBJ2-1,NA,TRBV20-1,few,TGCAGTGCTAGAGATAGAGTAGCATACAATGAGCAGTTCTTC,CSARDRVAYNEQFF
TRBJ2-2,NA,TRBV20-1,NA,TGCAGTGCTAGTGCGGCGGGGAGGAACACCGGGGAGCTGTTTTTT,CSASAAGRNTGELFF
TRBJ2-7,TRBD2,TRBV5-1,few,TGCGCCAGCAGCTTGGAACCAGCGGGAGGGCCGTATAGGTACGAGCAGTACTTC,CASSLEPAGGPYRYEQYF
TRBJ1-5,NA,TRBV6-1,NA,TGTGCCAGCACACAGGCGTCTCAGCCCCAGCATTTT,CASTQASQPQHF
TRBJ2-7,TRBD1,TRBV11-1,NA,TGTGCCAGCAAAAGACAGGGGGCAACCTACGAGCAGTACTTC,CASKRQGATYEQYF
TRBJ2-2,NA,TRBV28,few,TGTGCCAGCAGCAAACCCTCAGGGGTCACCGGGGAGCTGTTTTTT,CASSKPSGVTGELFF
TRBJ2-7,NA,TRBV12-3/TRBV12-4,few,TGTGCCAGCAGTTTTACCGGGACAAATTTCTACGAGCAGTACTTC,CASSFTGTNFYEQYF
TRBJ2-1,TRBD1,TRBV10-3,few,TGTGCCATCAGTGAGGACAGGGGGCAGTTCTTC,CAISEDRGQFF
TRBJ2-1,NA,TRBV5-1,NA,TGCGCCAGCAGCTGGGAGAGCGGGTATGAGCAGTTCTTC,CASSWESGYEQFF
TRBJ2-1,TRBD2,TRBV19,NA,TGTGCCAGTAGTAGCGGCTCAGGGAGGGCGGGTGAGCAGTTCTTC,CASSSGSGRAGEQFF
TRBJ1-2,NA,TRBV5-1,few,TGCGCCAGCAGTTCGACAGGTCCAGCGACTGGCTACACCTTC,CASSSTGPATGYTF
TRBJ2-5,NA,TRBV5-1,few,TGCGCCAGCCAGATGGAGTACCAAGAGACCCAGTACTTC,CASQMEYQETQYF
TRBJ2-1,NA,TRBV7-2,NA,TGTGCCAGCAGCTTAGGGGGGGGCGCAGGGTTCTTC,CASSLGGGAGFF
TRBJ2-1,NA,TRBV12-3/TRBV12-4,NA,TGTGCCAGCCTGGCGGACGGCTCCTACAATGAGCAGTTCTTC,CASLADGSYNEQFF
TRBJ2-7,NA,TRBV12-3/TRBV12-4,few,TGTGCCAGCAGTTTAAATCTCTACGAGCAGTACTTC,CASSLNLYEQYF
TRBJ1-5,NA,TRBV6-5,few,TGTGCCAGCAGTTACAACCGGAATAGCAATCAGCCCCAGCATTTT,CASSYNRNSNQPQHF
TRBJ2-6,NA,TRBV28,NA,TGTGCCAGCAGCACAAGACACTCTGGGGCCAACGTCCTGACTTTC,CASSTRHSGANVLTF
TRBJ2-5,TRBD2,TRBV5-1,few,TGCGCCAGCAGCTTGGGGCTAGCGGGAGTTCGTCAAGAGACCCAGTACTTC,CASSLGLAGVRQETQYF
TRBJ2-3,NA,TRBV28,NA,TGTGCCAGCAGATCCCCGACTGGCCTCACAGATACGCAGTATTTT,CASRSPTGLTDTQYF
TRBJ1-1,NA,TRBV2,NA,TGTGCCAGCTCGAGGGTGAACACTGAAGCTTTCTTT,CASSRVNTEAFF
TRBJ2-5,NA,TRBV28,NA,TGTGCCAGCAGCCATGTAATCGGGATTTCGGGGGAGACCCAGTACTTC,CASSHVIGISGETQYF